This T cell receptor beta chain was identified in a study of response to subunit inactivated influenza vaccine. Whole-study results and caveats: Authors suggested each seasonal influenza vaccination recruits few new T cells.

This clonotype was counted many times. Its target is unknown. TCRdb independently ran MiXCR on the RT-PCR reads; one entry per CDR3 protein. The sample has 800,000 or so distinct CDR3 sequences, 20% to 25% seen once. Losses at the gene ends were 0 bases for V and 10 bases for J; bases not matched to a gene: 5. The CDR3 is 14 residues long. The germline V gene has CDR1 SGHAT and CDR2 FQNNGV. Sequencing used PBMCs from blood, obtained more than 4 days after vaccination. The chain employs TRBV11-2 and TRBJ2-1, with 8 nucleotides matching TRBD2. This sequence was found in a man in his forties or fifties who received an inactivated influenza vaccine. CDR3 in DNA: TGTGCCAGCAGCTTAGATGGACTAGCCTACGAGCAGTTCTTC. This gives the protein CASSLDGLAYEQFF.